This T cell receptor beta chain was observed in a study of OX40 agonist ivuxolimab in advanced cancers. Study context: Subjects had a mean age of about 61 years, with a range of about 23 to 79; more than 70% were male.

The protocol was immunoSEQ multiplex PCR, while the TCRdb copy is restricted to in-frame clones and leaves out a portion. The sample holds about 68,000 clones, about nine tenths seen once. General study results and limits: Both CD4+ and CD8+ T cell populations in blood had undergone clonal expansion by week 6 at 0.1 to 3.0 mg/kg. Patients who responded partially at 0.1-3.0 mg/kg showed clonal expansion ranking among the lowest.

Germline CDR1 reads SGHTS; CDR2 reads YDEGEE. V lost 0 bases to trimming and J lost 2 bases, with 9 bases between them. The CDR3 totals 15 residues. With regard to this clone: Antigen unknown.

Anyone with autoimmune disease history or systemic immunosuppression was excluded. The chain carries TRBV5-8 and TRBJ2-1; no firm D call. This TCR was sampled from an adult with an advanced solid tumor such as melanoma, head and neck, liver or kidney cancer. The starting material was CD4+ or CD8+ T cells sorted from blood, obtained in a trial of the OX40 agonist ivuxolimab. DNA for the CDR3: TGTGCCAGCAGCTTGGCGGGCGGAACCTACAATGAGCAGTTCTTC. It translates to CASSLAGGTYNEQFF.